The 29 T cell receptor beta chains given below trace back to one sample, sequenced in a study of beta chain features in type 1 diabetes listed by TCRdb under 2018. Libraries were prepared through the immunoSEQ multiplex PCR assay. The entire amount of isolated RNA was reverse transcribed using the High Capacity cDNA Reverse Transcription Kit, so the sequenced TCRB transcripts were expressed ones. The table comes from immuneACCESS by way of TCRdb, which keeps in-frame sequences with V and J called. Part of the clones is missing from these tables; in studies checked, under half for an unresolved V gene and the rest for unknown reasons. The sample data list 200,000 to 300,000 clones, and more than 65% of these were observed just once. The top ten clones comprise around 0.057% of the sample. The sample consisted of naive CD4+ T cells from blood. Taken with the paper, the label for cell subset or site translates to: true naive CD4+ T cells. These receptors were collected from a man younger than 40 in good health.

V usage is TRBV30 and J usage is TRBJ2-3, with 9 bases lining up with TRBD2. This CDR3 spans 15 amino acids. The germline V gene has CDR1 GTSNPN and CDR2 SVGIG (reference sequence). V lost 4 bases to trimming and J lost 2 bases; unmatched junction nucleotides: 7. CDR3 nucleotides: TGTGCCTGGAATATAGCGGGAGATTCCACAGATACGCAGTATTTT. Its translation: CAWNIAGDSTDTQYF.

The chain combines TRBV18 with TRBJ2-7, with TRBD1 matching 7 bases. Germline V lookup: CDR1 KGHSH, CDR2 LQKENI. Unmatched junction bases numbered 7, after V lost 0 bases and J lost 5 bases. The CDR3 extends over 15 amino acids. The CDR3 DNA reads TGTGCCAGCTCACCACCAAGCACAGGGGTCGACGAGCAGTACTTC. Translating gives CASSPPSTGVDEQYF. The full variable domain, with the rest looked up from reference TRBV18 and TRBJ2-7, is NAGVMQNPRHLVRRRGQEARLRCSPMKGHSHVYWYRQLPEEGLKFMVYLQKENIIDESGMPKERFSAEFPKEGPSILRIQQVVRGDSAAYFCASSPPSTGVDEQYFGPGTRLTVT.

This clone was found a few times. The CDR3 loop reads CSVPLNTEAFF. The CDR3 nucleotides read TGCAGCGTTCCGCTGAACACTGAAGCTTTCTTT. The chain links TRBV29-1 to TRBJ1-1, with D hard to call. Deletions cut 5 bases from V and 0 bases from J, with 4 bases between. The CDR3 is 11 residues long. CDR1 is SQVTM and CDR2 is ANQGSEA in the germline V gene.

This chain uses TRBV7-9 with TRBJ2-3; 7 positions match TRBD1. The germline CDR1 and CDR2 sequences are SEHNR and FQNEAQ (reference sequence). The CDR3 loop spans 14 amino acids. The J segment lost 3 bases and the V segment lost 4 bases, leaving 4 bases of the junction unmatched. The CDR3 bases are TGTGCCAGCAGCTCGGACAGGAGTACAGATACGCAGTATTTT. This gives the protein CASSSDRSTDTQYF. The variable domain in full, with the rest retrieved from reference TRBV7-9 and TRBJ2-3, is DTGVSQNPRHKITKRGQNVTFRCDPISEHNRLYWYRQTLGQGPEFLTYFQNEAQLEKSRLLSDRFSAERPKGSFSTLEIQRTEQGDSAMYLCASSSDRSTDTQYFGPGTRLTVL.

The CDR3 nucleotides read TGCGCCAGCAGCCAGGTTGGACTGACCCCAGGGTACGAGCAGTACTTC. Residues: CASSQVGLTPGYEQYF. The chain combines TRBV4-1 with TRBJ2-7; possibly TRBD1 or TRBD2 for D (5 bases each). This CDR3 is 16 amino acids long. In germline, CDR1 is MGHRA, CDR2 YSYEKL. Between the trimmed V and J ends, which lost 3 bases and 4 bases, there was a span of 19 bases.

This chain connects TRBV29-1 to TRBJ1-2; D not certain. This CDR3 is built from 14 residues. Germline CDR1 reads SQVTM; CDR2 reads ANQGSEA. The V and J ends lost 3 bases and 4 bases respectively, with 15 bases between them. Here the CDR3 DNA reads TGCAGCGTTGATCGCGGCGTGGCGGGCTATGGCTACACCTTC. Its translation is CSVDRGVAGYGYTF.

The chain combines TRBV30 with TRBJ1-5; no reliable D call. The CDR3 spans 15 residues. With 0 bases removed from V and 0 bases from J, the gap between germline ends came to 9 bases. Germline V lookup: CDR1 GTSNPN, CDR2 SVGIG (reference sequence). CDR3 sequence: CAWSVGRNSNQPQHF. In DNA, the CDR3 is TGTGCCTGGAGTGTGGGGAGAAATAGCAATCAGCCCCAGCATTTT.

V is TRBV19 and J is TRBJ2-5; possible D gene TRBD1, 5 bases. There are 14 residues in the CDR3. The germline V and J ends were trimmed by 3 bases and 1 base, with 9 bases remaining between them. Germline-derived CDR1 and CDR2 are LNHDA and SQIVND (reference sequence). The CDR3 loop reads CASSMTVTQETQYF. In nucleotides, the CDR3 is TGTGCCAGTAGTATGACAGTTACCCAAGAGACCCAGTACTTC.

This chain joins TRBV28 and TRBJ2-7; 7 nucleotides align to TRBD2. The CDR3 covers 17 residues. Germline lookup yields CDR1 MDHEN and CDR2 SYDVKM. J was trimmed by 0 bases and V by 4 bases; bases with no gene match: 12. CDR3 sequence: CASSSGWGRDYSYEQYF. The DNA of the CDR3 is TGTGCCAGCAGTTCCGGATGGGGCCGGGACTACTCCTACGAGCAGTACTTC.

This clone was observed once. The same CDR3 is also encoded by other DNA sequences in this sample. The V gene is TRBV30, the J gene TRBJ2-3, with D hard to call. The CDR3 sequence is 14 residues long. V lost 5 bases and J 1 base, leaving 13 bases between the germline ends. The V gene's germline CDR1 is GTSNPN and CDR2 SVGIG (reference sequence). CDR3 in DNA: TGTGCCTGGGGCCAAGGGAAGGGCACAGATACGCAGTATTTT. Protein: CAWGQGKGTDTQYF.

The chain combines TRBV29-1 with TRBJ2-5; D is possibly TRBD2 (6 bases). In germline, CDR1 is SQVTM, CDR2 ANQGSEA. This CDR3 is built from 12 residues. The V end was cut by 2 bases, the J end by 3 bases, with 7 bases between. In DNA form, the CDR3 reads TGCAGCGTTGAATCGGGGGAAGAGACCCAGTACTTC. Translating it yields CSVESGEETQYF.

The chain links TRBV29-1 to TRBJ2-5; TRBD1 might be the D (6 bases). V was cut by 6 bases and J by 0 bases, with 14 bases left in between. Germline lookup yields CDR1 SQVTM and CDR2 ANQGSEA. The CDR3 is 14 amino acids. The CDR3 DNA sequence: TGCAGCGTACTAAGCCGGGACAACCAAGAGACCCAGTACTTC. It is translated as CSVLSRDNQETQYF.

The chain recombines TRBV13 with TRBJ2-1, with D maybe TRBD2 (6 bases). This CDR3 contains 17 residues. Germline V gene sequence: CDR1 PRHDT, CDR2 FYEKMQ (reference sequence). The germline V and J ends were trimmed by 5 bases and 4 bases, with 21 bases remaining between them. Here the CDR3 reads CASSPPPRNSGYNEQFF. The CDR3 bases are TGTGCCAGCAGCCCACCCCCGAGGAATAGCGGATACAATGAGCAGTTCTTC.

This clone was counted between two and nine times. The chain is built from TRBV29-1 and TRBJ2-1, with TRBD2 matching over 12 bases. CDR3 size: 14 residues. V trimming: 3 bases; J trimming: 6 bases; junction bases outside the gene matches: 3. Germline assignment: CDR1 SQVTM and CDR2 ANQGSEA. For the CDR3, the DNA is TGCAGCGTTGAGCGGACTAGCGGGGTCAATGAGCAGTTCTTC. Encoded protein: CSVERTSGVNEQFF.

This chain joins TRBV18 and TRBJ2-5; D is unclear. Trimming took off 3 bases at V and 7 bases at J, with 12 bases between the two ends. This CDR3 is 13 amino acids long. Germline V gives CDR1 KGHSH, CDR2 LQKENI. CDR3 in amino acids: CASSPTTMGTQYF. In DNA, the CDR3 is TGTGCCAGCTCACCCACTACGATGGGGACCCAGTACTTC. Drawing the rest from reference TRBV18 and TRBJ2-5, the complete variable domain is NAGVMQNPRHLVRRRGQEARLRCSPMKGHSHVYWYRQLPEEGLKFMVYLQKENIIDESGMPKERFSAEFPKEGPSILRIQQVVRGDSAAYFCASSPTTMGTQYFGPGTRLLVL.

The chain combines TRBV10-3 with TRBJ2-6; D is possibly TRBD1 (5 bases). Germline CDR1 is ENHRY and CDR2 is SYGVKD. There are 14 residues in the CDR3. Trimming shortened V by 10 bases and J by 0 bases, and 10 bases separated the two germline ends. CDR3 region: CATRASSGANVLTF. The CDR3 DNA follows: TGTGCCACCAGGGCCTCCTCTGGGGCCAACGTCCTGACTTTC.

This clone appeared a single time. This chain joins TRBV18 and TRBJ2-1, with 8 bases identical to TRBD2. The V and J ends lost 1 base and 7 bases, in that order; junction bases with no gene match: 3. The CDR3 consists of 14 residues. The germline V gene encodes CDR1 KGHSH and CDR2 LQKENI. CDR3 DNA sequence: TGTGCCAGCTCACCACGAGCGGGGGAAAATGAGCAGTTCTTC. Its translation is CASSPRAGENEQFF. Filled out from reference TRBV18 and TRBJ2-1, the complete variable domain reads NAGVMQNPRHLVRRRGQEARLRCSPMKGHSHVYWYRQLPEEGLKFMVYLQKENIIDESGMPKERFSAEFPKEGPSILRIQQVVRGDSAAYFCASSPRAGENEQFFGPGTRLTVL.

Points on this clone: Relative to the germline gene, one junction end is altered; a read error may explain this. This rearrangement joins TRBV25-1 to TRBJ2-3, with D tentatively TRBD1 (6 bases). The CDR3 has 9 amino acids. In germline, CDR1 is MGHDK, CDR2 SYGVNS. The CDR3 DNA is TGTGCCAGCAGTGGGACGACAGGCTTT. Encoded protein: CASSGTTGF.

This chain joins TRBV30 and TRBJ2-2; D unclear. The germline gives CDR1 GTSNPN, CDR2 SVGIG (reference sequence). V gave up 1 base and J gave up 8 bases, with 5 bases separating them. The CDR3 spans 11 residues. Written as DNA, the CDR3 is TGTGCCTGGAGTGGTGAGGGGGAGCTGTTTTTT. Its translation: CAWSGEGELFF.

The rearrangement joins TRBV5-1 to TRBJ2-3; 12 bases agree with TRBD1. Germline V gene lookup returns CDR1 SGHRS and CDR2 YFSETQ. The CDR3 totals 15 residues. The V gene end was trimmed by 3 bases and the J gene end by 3 bases; junction bases not matched to a gene: 2. CDR3 loop: CASSWGQGATDTQYF. As DNA, the CDR3 is TGCGCCAGCAGCTGGGGACAGGGGGCAACAGATACGCAGTATTTT.

The chain couples TRBV28 to TRBJ1-5; no clear D. Trimming pared 5 bases from V and 2 bases from J, leaving 13 bases between. This CDR3 region has 15 residues. Germline V gene lookup returns CDR1 MDHEN and CDR2 SYDVKM. The CDR3 DNA is TGTGCCAGCAGTCCCCTTCCGGGAGGCAATCAGCCCCAGCATTTT. Translation: CASSPLPGGNQPQHF. The complete variable domain, with remaining parts taken from reference TRBV28 and TRBJ1-5, reads DVKVTQSSRYLVKRTGEKVFLECVQDMDHENMFWYRQDPGLGLRLIYFSYDVKMKEKGDIPEGYSVSREKKERFSLILESASTNQTSMYLCASSPLPGGNQPQHFGDGTRLSIL.

Only one count was recorded for this clone. The CDR3 region is CASSSYRGPKETQYF. In nucleotides, the CDR3 is TGTGCCAGCAGCTCGTACAGGGGGCCTAAAGAGACCCAGTACTTC. This rearrangement joins TRBV13 to TRBJ2-5; 9 nucleotides line up with TRBD1. CDR3 length equals 15 residues. Germline loops: CDR1 PRHDT, CDR2 FYEKMQ (reference sequence). Germline trimming cut 4 bases from V and 3 bases from J; bases unmatched to any gene: 6. The entire variable domain, with the rest obtained from reference TRBV13 and TRBJ2-5, is as follows: AAGVIQSPRHLIKEKRETATLKCYPIPRHDTVYWYQQGPGQDPQFLISFYEKMQSDKGSIPDRFSAQQFSDYHSELNMSSLELGDSALYFCASSSYRGPKETQYFGPGTRLLVL.

The J gene is TRBJ1-6, the V gene TRBV4-2, with TRBD1 matching over 9 bases. Trimming took 6 bases from V and 6 from J; bases not matched to a gene: 9. Looked up from germline, CDR1 is LGHNA and CDR2 is YNFKEQ. This CDR3 has 16 amino acids. CDR3 sequence: CASRPLEGQGNSPLHF. The DNA of the CDR3 is TGTGCCAGCAGACCCCTTGAGGGACAGGGTAATTCACCCCTCCACTTT.

This sequence joins TRBV25-1 and TRBJ2-7, with a possible D match to TRBD1 (5 bases). Germline V CDR1 and CDR2: MGHDK, SYGVNS. The CDR3 is 11 amino acids. Trimming left V 7 bases short and J 4 bases short, with 8 bases between. The CDR3 loop reads CASTGKYEQYF. For the CDR3, the DNA is TGTGCCAGCACAGGGAAGTACGAGCAGTACTTC.

The rearrangement links TRBV2 to TRBJ2-5; D ambiguous. V dropped 5 bases and J dropped 2 bases, with 3 bases sitting between them. This CDR3 is 11 amino acids long. Germline values: CDR1 SNHLY, CDR2 FYNNEI. The CDR3 coding sequence is TGTGCCAGCAGTCGGCAAGAGACCCAGTACTTC. Protein product: CASSRQETQYF.

This sequence joins TRBV30 and TRBJ1-5; possibly TRBD1 for D (5 bases). From germline, CDR1 is GTSNPN and CDR2 SVGIG (reference sequence). The CDR3 has 13 residues. V dropped 4 bases and J dropped 7 bases, with 14 bases sitting between them. CDR3 sequence (DNA): TGTGCCTGGACCACGCAGGGAGGGCAGCCCCAGCATTTT. Its translation is CAWTTQGGQPQHF.

The V gene is TRBV2, the J gene TRBJ2-7; 7 bases match TRBD1. The CDR3 is 14 amino acids. In germline, CDR1 is SNHLY, CDR2 FYNNEI. V dropped 0 bases and J dropped 11; count of bases not matched to a gene: 10. This CDR3 is CASSEALEQGSKYF. CDR3 DNA sequence: TGTGCCAGCAGTGAAGCGTTGGAACAGGGGTCCAAGTACTTC.

A few counts support this clone. V gene TRBV29-1 combines with J gene TRBJ2-3, with D possibly TRBD1 on 5 matching bases. The CDR3 runs 15 residues. CDR1 is SQVTM, CDR2 ANQGSEA, per germline. The V end was cut by 6 bases, the J end by 2 bases, with 18 bases between. The chain's CDR3 is CSVATGASSTDTQYF. The DNA of the CDR3 is TGCAGCGTCGCCACTGGGGCGTCCTCCACAGATACGCAGTATTTT.

The rearrangement links TRBV29-1 to TRBJ2-7; TRBD1 matches 8 bases. Trimming cost V 4 bases and J 6 bases; bases outside gene matches: 5. This CDR3 is built from 12 residues. CDR1 is SQVTM, CDR2 ANQGSEA, per germline. CDR3 sequence reads: CSVVYRGAEQYF. The CDR3, as DNA: TGCAGCGTTGTCTACAGGGGGGCCGAGCAGTACTTC.